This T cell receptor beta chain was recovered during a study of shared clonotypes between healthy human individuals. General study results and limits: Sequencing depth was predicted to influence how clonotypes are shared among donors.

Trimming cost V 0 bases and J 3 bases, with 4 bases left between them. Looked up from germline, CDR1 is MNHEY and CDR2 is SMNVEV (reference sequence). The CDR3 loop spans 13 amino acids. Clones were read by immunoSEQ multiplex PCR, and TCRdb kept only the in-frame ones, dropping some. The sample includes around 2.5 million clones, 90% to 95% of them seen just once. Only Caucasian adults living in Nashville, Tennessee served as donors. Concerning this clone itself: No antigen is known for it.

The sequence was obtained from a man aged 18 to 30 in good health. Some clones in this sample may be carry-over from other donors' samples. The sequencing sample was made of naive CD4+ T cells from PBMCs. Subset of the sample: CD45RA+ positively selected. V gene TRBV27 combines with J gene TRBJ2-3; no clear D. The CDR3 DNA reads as TGTGCCAGCAGTTTATCTCAAACAGATACGCAGTATTTT. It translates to CASSLSQTDTQYF.